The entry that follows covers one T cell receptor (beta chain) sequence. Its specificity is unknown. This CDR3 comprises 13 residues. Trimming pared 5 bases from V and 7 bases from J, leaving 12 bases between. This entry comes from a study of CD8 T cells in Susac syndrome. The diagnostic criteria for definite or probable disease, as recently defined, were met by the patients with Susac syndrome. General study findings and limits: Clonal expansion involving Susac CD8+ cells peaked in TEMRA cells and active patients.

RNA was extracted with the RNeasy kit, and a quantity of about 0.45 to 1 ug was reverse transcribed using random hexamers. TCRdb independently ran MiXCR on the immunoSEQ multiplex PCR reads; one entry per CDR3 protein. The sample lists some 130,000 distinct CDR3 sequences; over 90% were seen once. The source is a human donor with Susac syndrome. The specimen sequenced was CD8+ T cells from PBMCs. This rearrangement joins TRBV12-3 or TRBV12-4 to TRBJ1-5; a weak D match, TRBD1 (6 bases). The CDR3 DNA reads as TGTGCCAGCAGTCATCGGGACAACCAGCCCCAGCATTTT. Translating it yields CASSHRDNQPQHF.